The rows below give T cell receptor beta chains drawn from one sample of a study of early T cells in non-severe SARS-CoV-2 infection. Using its own MiXCR run on the 5' RACE reads, TCRdb lists one record per CDR3 protein. The table lists tens of thousands of distinct CDR3 sequences, around 20% of them singletons. This sample comprised whole blood, obtained at baseline. The receptors originated from an adult who was a healthcare worker with PCR-confirmed SARS-CoV-2 infection or an uninfected control (not recorded which). Each CDR3 is given with its conserved first and last residue. Fields, in order: clone size, V gene, J gene, D gene, CDR3 DNA, CDR3 protein. A D gene is named only where the DNA matches it firmly. Where a row states a size, it is once, few, many or the class of an expanded clone; other rows omit it.

-,TRBV11-2,TRBJ1-1,-,TGTGCCAGCAGCTTAGTACAGGGTTCCACTGAAGCTTTCTTT,CASSLVQGSTEAFF
-,TRBV20-1,TRBJ2-1,TRBD1,TGCAGTGCCGCTCCAGGGGGATCCTACAATGAGCAGTTCTTC,CSAAPGGSYNEQFF
many,TRBV4-2,TRBJ2-1,-,TGTGCCAGCAGCCAAGAATTGAGGGAAAGTAGACAGCAGTTCTTC,CASSQELRESRQQFF
-,TRBV7-6,TRBJ2-7,-,TGTGCCAGCAGCTTCTCCCAGGGTTACGAGCAGTACTTC,CASSFSQGYEQYF
-,TRBV7-8,TRBJ2-2,TRBD1,TGTGCCAGCAGCTCCGGGACAGGGGCTTACACCGGGGAGCTGTTTTTT,CASSSGTGAYTGELFF
medium-sized,TRBV7-9,TRBJ2-7,-,TGTGCCAGCAGCTTCGAGTTCTCGGTCCGGCCCTACGAGCAGTACTTC,CASSFEFSVRPYEQYF
-,TRBV4-2,TRBJ2-3,TRBD2,TGTGCCAGCAGCCAACAGCCCACTAGCGGGGGCACAGATACGCAGTATTTT,CASSQQPTSGGTDTQYF
many,TRBV2,TRBJ1-4,TRBD1,TGTGCCAGCAGTGAGGGTATCGGTTCTACGGGACAGGGTGAAAAACTGTTTTTT,CASSEGIGSTGQGEKLFF
-,TRBV7-8,TRBJ2-3,TRBD2,TGTGCCAGCAGCCCTAGCGGGGGGTCCACAGATACGCAGTATTTT,CASSPSGGSTDTQYF
-,TRBV30,TRBJ2-6,-,TGTGCCTGGAGTGTACGGGGGGCCAACGTCCTGACTTTC,CAWSVRGANVLTF
many,TRBV9,TRBJ2-3,-,TGTGCCAGCAGCGTAACAGTGACAGATACGCAGTATTTT,CASSVTVTDTQYF
-,TRBV4-2,TRBJ1-5,-,TGTGCCAGCAGCCAAGAAGTGCAAAATCAGCCCCAGCATTTT,CASSQEVQNQPQHF
few,TRBV27,TRBJ1-1,TRBD1,TGTGCCAGCAGGCTCGAGGACAGGGAGAACACTGAAGCTTTCTTT,CASRLEDRENTEAFF
few,TRBV20-1,TRBJ2-5,TRBD1,TGCAGTGCTAACACAGCCGGGACAGGGCAAGAGACCCAGTACTTC,CSANTAGTGQETQYF
-,TRBV12-3/TRBV12-4,TRBJ2-3,-,TGTGCCAGCAAGGGAGGAACACTCACAGATACGCAGTATTTT,CASKGGTLTDTQYF
-,TRBV20-1,TRBJ2-1,TRBD1,TGCAGTGCTAGAGATAGATTCAATGGTGGCAGGGGGTCCAATGAGCAGTTCTTC,CSARDRFNGGRGSNEQFF
-,TRBV5-1,TRBJ2-1,TRBD1,TGCGCCAGCAGCCCCCGACAGGGGGTTCACAATGAGCAGTTCTTC,CASSPRQGVHNEQFF
few,TRBV27,TRBJ1-5,-,TGTGCCAGCAGTAAAGGACTGGGAGGAAGTCAGCCCCAGCATTTT,CASSKGLGGSQPQHF
many,TRBV7-9,TRBJ1-1,-,TGTGCCAGCAGCTCGCTCAAGGGCGAAGCTTTCTTT,CASSSLKGEAFF
many,TRBV21-1,TRBJ1-1,-,TGTGCCAGAGACAGGGGGCATTTGGCTGAAGCTTTCTTT,CARDRGHLAEAFF
few,TRBV2,TRBJ2-3,-,TGTGCCAGCAGGGACAGAACAGATACGCAGTATTTT,CASRDRTDTQYF
-,TRBV12-3/TRBV12-4,TRBJ2-5,-,TGTGCCAGCAGTCAGAACAGGGTCTTGCCCCAGTACTTC,CASSQNRVLPQYF
few,TRBV30,TRBJ2-7,-,TGTGCCGGGAAAGGACTGCACTACGAGCAGTACTTC,CAGKGLHYEQYF
many,TRBV12-3/TRBV12-4,TRBJ2-1,-,TGTGCCAGCAGTTTTGTTAGCTCCTACAATGAGCAGTTCTTC,CASSFVSSYNEQFF
few,TRBV3-1,TRBJ2-3,-,TGTGCCAGCAGCCCCGGGACACACGGCACAGATACGCAGTATTTT,CASSPGTHGTDTQYF
few,TRBV15,TRBJ1-3,-,TGTGCCACCAGCAGAGATCAGGGTTCGGGAAACACCATATATTTT,CATSRDQGSGNTIYF
-,TRBV6-2/TRBV6-3,TRBJ2-3,-,TGTGCCAGCAGCCTCCTCTCAGATACGCAGTATTTT,CASSLLSDTQYF
-,TRBV13,TRBJ2-5,TRBD2,TGTGCCAGCAGCCCTGGGACTAGCGTTGGGACCCAGTACTTC,CASSPGTSVGTQYF
-,TRBV7-9,TRBJ1-4,TRBD1,TGTGCCAGCAGCTCCTGGGGACAGAGTAATGAAAAACTGTTTTTT,CASSSWGQSNEKLFF
few,TRBV2,TRBJ1-3,-,TGTGCCAGCAGTGACAGGGGCCGCTCTGGAAACACCATATATTTT,CASSDRGRSGNTIYF
many,TRBV7-2,TRBJ2-1,-,TGTGCCAGCAGCTACTACAGAAATGAGCAGTTCTTC,CASSYYRNEQFF
-,TRBV2,TRBJ1-6,-,TGTGCCAGCAGTGACAGTCGGCATCGGATAAATTCACCCCTCCACTTT,CASSDSRHRINSPLHF
-,TRBV3-1,TRBJ1-1,TRBD1,TGTGCCAGCAGCCAAGATCTGACAGGGGACACCCATGGGAGAGCTTTCTTT,CASSQDLTGDTHGRAFF
few,TRBV2,TRBJ1-3,-,TGTGCCAGCAGTGAAGGGGGGCGCGGAAACACCATATATTTT,CASSEGGRGNTIYF
few,TRBV29-1,TRBJ2-7,-,TGCAGCGTGAGAAGCTTTCCCGACGAGCAGTACTTC,CSVRSFPDEQYF